This TCR beta chain emerged from a study of blood T cells in healthy people across ages (dated by TCRdb to the mid-2010s). Some background on the complete study: In model experiments, template switching captured roughly one uniquely barcoded TCR beta cDNA molecule for every two T cells. The study measured age-related changes in TCR beta repertoire diversity using deep sequencing normalized with unique cDNA molecular identifiers. The donors were divided into four age groups: young (average approximately 17 years), middle-aged (under 40), aged (roughly 60) and long-lived (roughly 86). To avoid experimental bias, donors of different ages were spread randomly across the sequencing lanes. For two donors (one aged 18 to 29 and one aged 80 or older), the study analyzed two additional independent replicas of 1 million unique cDNA reads from the same blood draw.

What the authors observed across the whole study: There was a strong correlation between observed TCR beta diversity and the percentage of naive T cells measured by flow cytometry. As age increased, observed TCR beta diversity per million T cells dropped in a roughly linear way, and a significant reduction was already evident by age 40. Because the CMV infection status of the donors was unknown, age-related changes in expanded clonotypes may potentially have been confounded. Estimates of total diversity from one million sequenced T cells were regarded as lower bounds and underestimates. The long-lived group showed more naive CD4+ T cells, fewer expanded clones and increased TCR diversity than the aged group, suggesting age selection. Bulk unsorted PBMC profiling prevented conclusive comparison of naive and antigen-experienced compartments.

Worth noting for this clonotype: Its binding antigen is unknown. It has no much larger one-base neighbor in the sample; base qualities were not kept.

The donors were roughly 40 Caucasian individuals from Russia, aged 6 to 90 years, who were systemically healthy. Each donor gave about 9.7 milliliters of peripheral blood, drawn into EDTA-treated Vacutainer tubes. PBMCs were isolated by Ficoll-Paque density-gradient centrifugation, with at least 7 million obtained per sample. Trizol reagent was used to extract total RNA from PBMCs, with at least 6 micrograms per sample. Naive CD45RAhigh/CD27high T cell percentages were measured by flow cytometry on a PBMC aliquot from every donor. Library creation used 5' RACE. The sequencer was an Illumina HiSeq 2500. The second PCR ran for about 6 to 12 cycles and used a J-beta primer mix along with a sample-barcoded 5' primer. Each TCR beta cDNA molecule received a unique molecular identifier from a template-switch 5' adaptor carrying 12 random nucleotides. At least 2.5 million CDR3-containing paired-end reads were obtained from each sample. First-strand cDNA was synthesized from all RNA with the Mint cDNA synthesis kit, primed by a TRBC-specific oligonucleotide. All cDNA was treated with uracil-DNA glycosylase and then went through a first 18-cycle PCR with the universal primers M1SS and BC2_uni_R. Under the source paper's analysis protocol: For normalization, 1 million high-quality reads were randomly selected from each sample, with every read carrying a distinct molecular identifier. Instead of being binned into consensus sequences, reads that shared molecular identifiers were thrown out. MiTCR, set to a Q25 quality threshold and the strictest error-elimination algorithm, was used for CDR3 identification, clonotype clustering and error correction. A nonparametric unseen species model using Euler transformation provided a lower-bound estimate of total TCR beta diversity. In-frame beta chains were kept once TCRdb had trimmed the public reads at Q25 with fastp and called clones with MiXCR. Each CDR3 protein appears once, grouped with its most common genes and DNA. In this record, the V and J calls reflect TCRdb's handling and not the investigators' own analysis. This sample gives 1.5 million to 2 million distinct CDR3 sequences in total; roughly 30% of them show up just once. 10% to 12% of the sample is held by the ten biggest clonotypes.

The germline V gene (reference sequence) yields LGHDT for CDR1 and YNNKEL for CDR2. The CDR3, cysteine through phenylalanine, is 14 amino acids long. Only the CDR3 part of the read is kept: 42 bases, read in frame from the first base. A distance of 11 bases separates the germline ends of V and J, which lose 1 base and 4 bases respectively. This TCR was sampled from a woman aged 25 to 39 in good health. Input material: blood. Here the chain combines TRBV3-1 and TRBJ2-7, with TRBD1 tentatively as D gene (6 bases match). The CDR3 has the sequence CASSQANRDYEQYF. The sequenced DNA is TGTGCCAGCAGCCAAGCAAACAGGGATTACGAGCAGTACTTC.